This T cell receptor (beta chain) was profiled in a study of blood T cell repertoires in COVID-19. Germline V gene lookup returns CDR1 KGHSH and CDR2 LQKENI. The CDR3 is made up of 14 amino acids. V gave up 3 bases and J gave up 7 bases; unmatched junction bases: 9. Profiling relied on immunoSEQ multiplex PCR, and the TCRdb table lists in-frame clones only, not all of them. Counted here are a few hundred thousand clones, about 85% occurring once; the ten biggest clones make up about 1.8%. Sequenced: peripheral blood. This sequence joins TRBV18 and TRBJ2-7, with 7 bases matching TRBD1. This TCR was recovered from a man between 65 and 85 years old with acute or convalescent COVID-19. As DNA, the CDR3 is TGTGCCAGCTCACCCCCGGGACAGCCTCGGGAGCAGTACTTC. Its translation: CASSPPGQPREQYF. Full variable domain (missing parts from reference TRBV18 and TRBJ2-7): NAGVMQNPRHLVRRRGQEARLRCSPMKGHSHVYWYRQLPEEGLKFMVYLQKENIIDESGMPKERFSAEFPKEGPSILRIQQVVRGDSAAYFCASSPPGQPREQYFGPGTRLTVT.